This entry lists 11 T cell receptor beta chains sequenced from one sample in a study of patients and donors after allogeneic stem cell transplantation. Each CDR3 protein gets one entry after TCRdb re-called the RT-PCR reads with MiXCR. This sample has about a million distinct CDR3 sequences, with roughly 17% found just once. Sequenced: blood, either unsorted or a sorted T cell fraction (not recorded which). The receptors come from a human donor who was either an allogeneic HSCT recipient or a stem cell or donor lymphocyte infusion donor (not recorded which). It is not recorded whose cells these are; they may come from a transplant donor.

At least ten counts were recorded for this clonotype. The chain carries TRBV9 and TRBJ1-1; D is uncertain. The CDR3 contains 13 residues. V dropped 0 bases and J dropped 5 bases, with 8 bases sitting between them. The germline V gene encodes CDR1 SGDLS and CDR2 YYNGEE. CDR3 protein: CASSVGGLTEAFF. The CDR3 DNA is TGTGCCAGCAGCGTAGGAGGGTTGACTGAAGCTTTCTTT.

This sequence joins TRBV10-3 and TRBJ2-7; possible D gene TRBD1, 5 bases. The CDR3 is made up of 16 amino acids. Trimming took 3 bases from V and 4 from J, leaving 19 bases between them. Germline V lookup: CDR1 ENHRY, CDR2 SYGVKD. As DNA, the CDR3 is TGTGCCATCAGTGACACAGTCCGGATACAGGAGTACGAGCAGTACTTC. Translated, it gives CAISDTVRIQEYEQYF.

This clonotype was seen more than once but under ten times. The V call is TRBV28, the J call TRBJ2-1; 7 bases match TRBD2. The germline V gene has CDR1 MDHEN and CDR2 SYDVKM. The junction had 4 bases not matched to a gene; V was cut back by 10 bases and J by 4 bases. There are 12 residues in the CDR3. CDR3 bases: TGTGCCACCTGCGGGGGATACAATGAGCAGTTCTTC. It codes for CATCGGYNEQFF.

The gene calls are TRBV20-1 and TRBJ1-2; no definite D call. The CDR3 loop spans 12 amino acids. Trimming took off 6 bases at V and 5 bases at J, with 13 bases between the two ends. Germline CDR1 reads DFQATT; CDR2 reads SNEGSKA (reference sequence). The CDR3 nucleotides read TGCAGTGCCACCGGAAATTTATATGGCTACACCTTC. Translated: CSATGNLYGYTF.

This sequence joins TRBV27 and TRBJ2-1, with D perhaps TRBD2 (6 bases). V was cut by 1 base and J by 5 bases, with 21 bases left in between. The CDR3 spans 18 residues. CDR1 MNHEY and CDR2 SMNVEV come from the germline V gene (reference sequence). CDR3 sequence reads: CASSLFPGTGVGHNEQFF. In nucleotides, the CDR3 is TGTGCCAGCAGTTTATTTCCAGGCACGGGAGTAGGACACAATGAGCAGTTCTTC.

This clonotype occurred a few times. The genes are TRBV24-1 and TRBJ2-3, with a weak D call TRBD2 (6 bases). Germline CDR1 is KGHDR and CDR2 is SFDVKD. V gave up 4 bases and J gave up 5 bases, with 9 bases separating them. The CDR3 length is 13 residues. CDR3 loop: CATSERAGDTQYF. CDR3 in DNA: TGTGCCACCAGTGAACGAGCGGGAGATACGCAGTATTTT.

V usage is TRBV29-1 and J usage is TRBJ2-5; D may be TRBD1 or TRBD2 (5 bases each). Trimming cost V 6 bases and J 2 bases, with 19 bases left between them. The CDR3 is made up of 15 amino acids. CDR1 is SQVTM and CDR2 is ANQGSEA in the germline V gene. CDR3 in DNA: TGCAGCGTAGGATATGGGACCGGCGCTCAAGAGACCCAGTACTTC. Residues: CSVGYGTGAQETQYF.

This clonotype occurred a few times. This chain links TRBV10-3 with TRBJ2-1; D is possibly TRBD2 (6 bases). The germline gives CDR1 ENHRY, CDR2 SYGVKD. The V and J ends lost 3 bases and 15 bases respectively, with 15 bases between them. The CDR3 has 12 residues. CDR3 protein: CAISDRGEQWFF. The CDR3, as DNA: TGTGCCATCAGTGATCGCGGGGAGCAATGGTTCTTC.

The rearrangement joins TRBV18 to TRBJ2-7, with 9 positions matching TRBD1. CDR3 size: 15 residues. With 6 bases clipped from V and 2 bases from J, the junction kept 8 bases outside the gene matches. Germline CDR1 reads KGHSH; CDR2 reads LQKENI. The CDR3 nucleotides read TGTGCCAGCTCCCAGGCCGGACAGGGGACCTACGAGCAGTACTTC. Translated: CASSQAGQGTYEQYF.

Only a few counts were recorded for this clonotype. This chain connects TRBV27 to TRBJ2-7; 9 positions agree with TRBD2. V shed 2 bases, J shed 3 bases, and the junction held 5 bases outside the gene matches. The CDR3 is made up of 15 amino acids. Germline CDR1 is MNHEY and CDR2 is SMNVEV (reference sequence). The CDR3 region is CASSLVPAGGYEQYF. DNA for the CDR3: TGTGCCAGCAGTTTAGTTCCAGCGGGGGGCTACGAGCAGTACTTC.

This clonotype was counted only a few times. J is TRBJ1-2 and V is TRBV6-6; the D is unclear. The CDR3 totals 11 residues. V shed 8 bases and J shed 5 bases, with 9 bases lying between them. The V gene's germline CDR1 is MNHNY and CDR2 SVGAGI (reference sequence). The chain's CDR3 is CASGERYGYTF. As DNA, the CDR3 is TGTGCCAGCGGAGAAAGATATGGCTACACCTTC.